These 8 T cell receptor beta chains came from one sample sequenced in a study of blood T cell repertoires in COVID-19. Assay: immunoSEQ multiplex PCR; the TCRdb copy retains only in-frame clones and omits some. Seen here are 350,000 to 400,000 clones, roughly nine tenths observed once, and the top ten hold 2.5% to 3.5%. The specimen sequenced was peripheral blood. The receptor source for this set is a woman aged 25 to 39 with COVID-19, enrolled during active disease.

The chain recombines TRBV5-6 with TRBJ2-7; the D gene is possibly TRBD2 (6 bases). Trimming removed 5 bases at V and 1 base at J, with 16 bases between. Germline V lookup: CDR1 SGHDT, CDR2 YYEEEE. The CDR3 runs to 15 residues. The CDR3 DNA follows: TGTGCCAGCAGTCTGGGGTGGGGGGAGTCCTACGAGCAGTACGTC. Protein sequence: CASSLGWGESYEQYV.

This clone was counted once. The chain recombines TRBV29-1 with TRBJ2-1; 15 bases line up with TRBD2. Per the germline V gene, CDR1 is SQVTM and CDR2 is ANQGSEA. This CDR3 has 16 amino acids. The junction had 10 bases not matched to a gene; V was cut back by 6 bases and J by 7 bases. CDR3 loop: CSVGRGTSGGKNEQFF. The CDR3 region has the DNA TGCAGCGTCGGACGAGGGACTAGCGGGGGGAAGAATGAGCAGTTCTTC.

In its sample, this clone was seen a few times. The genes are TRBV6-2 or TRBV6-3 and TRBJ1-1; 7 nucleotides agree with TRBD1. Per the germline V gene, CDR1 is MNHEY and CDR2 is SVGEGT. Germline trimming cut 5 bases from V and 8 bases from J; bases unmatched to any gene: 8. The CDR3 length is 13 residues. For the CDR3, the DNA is TGTGCCAGCAGTGGACAGGAAAACATCGAAGCTTTCTTT. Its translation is CASSGQENIEAFF.

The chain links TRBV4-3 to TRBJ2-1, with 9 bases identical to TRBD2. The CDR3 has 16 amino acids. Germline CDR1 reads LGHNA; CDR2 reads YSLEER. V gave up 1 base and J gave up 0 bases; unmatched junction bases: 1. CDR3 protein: CASSQGLAASYNEQFF. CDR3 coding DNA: TGCGCCAGCAGCCAAGGACTAGCGGCCTCCTACAATGAGCAGTTCTTC.

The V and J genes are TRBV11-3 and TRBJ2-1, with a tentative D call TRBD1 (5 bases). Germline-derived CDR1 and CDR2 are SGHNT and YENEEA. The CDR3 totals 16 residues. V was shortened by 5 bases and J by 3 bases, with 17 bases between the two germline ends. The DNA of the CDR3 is TGTGCCAGCAGCCAAGGGGCCAGTTGGGTCTACAATGAGCAGTTCTTC. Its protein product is CASSQGASWVYNEQFF.

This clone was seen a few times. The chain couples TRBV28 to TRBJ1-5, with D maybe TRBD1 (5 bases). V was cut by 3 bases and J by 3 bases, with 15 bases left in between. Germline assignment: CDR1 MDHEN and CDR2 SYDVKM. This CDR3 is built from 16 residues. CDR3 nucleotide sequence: TGTGCCAGCAGTTTTCGTTTTTTGACAGTCAATCAGCCCCAGCATTTT. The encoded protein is CASSFRFLTVNQPQHF. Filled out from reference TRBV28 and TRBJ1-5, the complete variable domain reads DVKVTQSSRYLVKRTGEKVFLECVQDMDHENMFWYRQDPGLGLRLIYFSYDVKMKEKGDIPEGYSVSREKKERFSLILESASTNQTSMYLCASSFRFLTVNQPQHFGDGTRLSIL.

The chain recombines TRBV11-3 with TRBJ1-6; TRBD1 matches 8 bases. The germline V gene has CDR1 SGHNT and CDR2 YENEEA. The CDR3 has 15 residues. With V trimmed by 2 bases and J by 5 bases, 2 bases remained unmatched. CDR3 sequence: CASSLQTGDNSPLHF. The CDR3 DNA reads TGTGCCAGCAGCTTACAGACAGGGGATAATTCACCCCTCCACTTT.

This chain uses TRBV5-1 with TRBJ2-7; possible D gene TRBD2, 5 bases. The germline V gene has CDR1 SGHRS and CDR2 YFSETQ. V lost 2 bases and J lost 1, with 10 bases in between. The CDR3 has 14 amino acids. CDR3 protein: CASSFTRGSYEQYF. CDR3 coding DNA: TGCGCCAGCAGCTTTACTCGGGGTTCCTACGAGCAGTACTTC.